This T cell receptor beta chain was recovered during a study of Ad26.COV2.S vaccination and SARS-CoV-2 variants. As to treatment: 15 to 20 received Ad26.COV2.S at low or high dose, single or two shots; about 5 received placebo; per-sample allocation not given. Samples analyzed were those drawn on day 63 after the first vaccine or placebo injection. This table comes from immunoSEQ multiplex PCR, and its TCRdb copy is limited to in-frame clones, with some not included. The table has 350,000 to 450,000 clones, around 87% seen once. The CDR3 totals 14 residues. Trimming took off 9 bases at V and 5 bases at J, with 17 bases between the two ends. CDR1 is SNHLY, CDR2 FYNNEI, per germline.

The chain recombines TRBV2 with TRBJ1-5; weak D call: TRBD1 (6 bases). Specimen: peripheral blood, collected in a trial of Ad26.COV2.S vaccine versus placebo. This TCR was sampled from a person between 18 and 65 years old who received the Ad26.COV2.S COVID-19 vaccine or a placebo. The CDR3 DNA follows: TGTGCCAGTGGAGGAGGGGGAGGAGATCAGCCCCAGCATTTT. It codes for CASGGGGGDQPQHF.